The sequence of this T cell receptor beta chain was determined in a study of healthy donors' naive CD4 and CD8 T cells. The overall study: Donors, half of them female, were 20-25, 40-50 or 60-70 years old. For TCR alpha, new primers spanned all functional IMGT alpha genes.

Starting from about 0.45 ug of total RNA, TCR libraries were made with linear amplification. In the source study's methods: From 5 healthy donors, approximately 79,000 rearranged TCR alpha transcripts were sequenced. TCRdb reprocessed the reads with MiXCR, giving one entry per CDR3 protein. What appears here as the V and J calls and clone size reflects TCRdb's work, not the paper's. The table includes roughly 200,000 distinct CDR3 sequences, about 70% detected once. Sorting defined naive CD4+ as CD4+CD8-CD45RO-CD45RA+ and naive CD8+ as CD8+CD4-CD45RA+CD27bright. The germline V gene has CDR1 ENHRY and CDR2 SYGVKD. This CDR3 region has 16 residues. The V end lost 6 bases, the J end lost 0 bases, and 18 bases lay between the germline ends. This clonotype was observed a few times.

This TCR was recovered from a pool of human donors in good health; the sample pools cells from several healthy donors. Sequencing was done on a sample of naive CD4+ and CD8+ T cells sorted from blood, pooled from several donors. The rearrangement links TRBV10-3 to TRBJ2-7, with D possibly being TRBD2 (5 bases). As DNA, the CDR3 is TGTGCCATCAGCTCCGAAGTACTAGAAACCTCCTACGAGCAGTACTTC. Translation: CAISSEVLETSYEQYF.